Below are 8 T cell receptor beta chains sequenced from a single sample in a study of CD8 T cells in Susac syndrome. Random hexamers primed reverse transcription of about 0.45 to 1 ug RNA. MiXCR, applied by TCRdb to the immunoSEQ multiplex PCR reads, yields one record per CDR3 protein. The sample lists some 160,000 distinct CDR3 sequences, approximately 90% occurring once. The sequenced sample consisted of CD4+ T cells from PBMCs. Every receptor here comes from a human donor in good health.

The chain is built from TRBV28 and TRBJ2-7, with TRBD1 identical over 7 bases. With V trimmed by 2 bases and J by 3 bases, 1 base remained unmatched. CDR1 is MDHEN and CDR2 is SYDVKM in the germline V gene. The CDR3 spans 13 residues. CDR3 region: CASSLRQGYEQYF. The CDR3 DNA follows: TGTGCCAGCAGTTTACGACAGGGCTACGAGCAGTACTTC.

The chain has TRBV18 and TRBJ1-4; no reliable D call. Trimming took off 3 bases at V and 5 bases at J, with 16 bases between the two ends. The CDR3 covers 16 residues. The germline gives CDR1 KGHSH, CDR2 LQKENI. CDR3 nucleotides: TGTGCCAGCTCACCCCAGGCCCACCGCCTAAATGAAAAACTGTTTTTT. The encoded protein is CASSPQAHRLNEKLFF.

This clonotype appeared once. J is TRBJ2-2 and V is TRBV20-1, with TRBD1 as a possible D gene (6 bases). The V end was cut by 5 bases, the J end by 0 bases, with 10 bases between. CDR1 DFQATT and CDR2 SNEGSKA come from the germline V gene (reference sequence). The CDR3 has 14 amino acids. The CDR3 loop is CSAPRDTNTGELFF. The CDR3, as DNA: TGCAGTGCTCCCCGGGACACGAACACCGGGGAGCTGTTTTTT.

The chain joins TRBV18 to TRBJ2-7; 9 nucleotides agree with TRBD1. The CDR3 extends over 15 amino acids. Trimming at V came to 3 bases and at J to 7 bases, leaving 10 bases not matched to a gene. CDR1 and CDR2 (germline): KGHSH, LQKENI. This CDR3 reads CASSPSGTGNWEQYF. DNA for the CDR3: TGTGCCAGCTCACCCTCCGGGACAGGGAACTGGGAGCAGTACTTC.

The CDR3 nucleotides are TGCAGCGTCCTCGTAGGGACAGGGGGCGGTGAGCAGTTCTTC. Its protein is CSVLVGTGGGEQFF. V usage is TRBV29-1 and J usage is TRBJ2-1, with 12 bases aligning to TRBD1. Unmatched junction bases numbered 9, after V lost 6 bases and J lost 9 bases. The germline V gene has CDR1 SQVTM and CDR2 ANQGSEA. This CDR3 spans 14 amino acids.

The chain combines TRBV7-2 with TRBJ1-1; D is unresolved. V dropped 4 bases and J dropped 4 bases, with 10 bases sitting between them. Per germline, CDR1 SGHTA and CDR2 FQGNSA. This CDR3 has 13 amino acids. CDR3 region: CASSSGRLTEAFF. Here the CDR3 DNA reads TGTGCCAGCAGCTCCGGGCGGCTCACTGAAGCTTTCTTT.

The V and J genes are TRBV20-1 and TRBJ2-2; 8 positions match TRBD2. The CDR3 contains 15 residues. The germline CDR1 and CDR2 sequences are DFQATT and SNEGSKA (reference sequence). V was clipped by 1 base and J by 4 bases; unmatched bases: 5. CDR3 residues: CSARASGSGTGELFF. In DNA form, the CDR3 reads TGCAGTGCTAGAGCGAGCGGGAGCGGCACCGGGGAGCTGTTTTTT.

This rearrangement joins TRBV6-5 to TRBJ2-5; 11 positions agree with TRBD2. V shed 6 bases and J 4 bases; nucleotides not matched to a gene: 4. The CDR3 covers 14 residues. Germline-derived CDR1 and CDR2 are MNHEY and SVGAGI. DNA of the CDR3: TGTGCCAGCAGAAAGACTAGCGGGGCAGAGACCCAGTACTTC. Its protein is CASRKTSGAETQYF.